The 26 T cell receptor beta chains given below trace back to one sample, sequenced in a study of cytomegalovirus exposure and HLA in healthy donors. A multiplex PCR was run with 60 Vbeta primers and 13 Jbeta primers. TCRdb keeps only in-frame clones here, not all; method: immunoSEQ multiplex PCR. The top ten clones hold 4% to 6% of a sample with 170,000 or so clones, just under 85% of them seen once. The sample was PBMCs. These receptors were obtained from a girl under 18 in good health and CMV-seropositive.

The chain employs TRBV5-6 and TRBJ2-3; D is perhaps TRBD2 (5 bases). The CDR3 has 13 amino acids. Per germline, CDR1 SGHDT and CDR2 YYEEEE. V was shortened by 0 bases and J by 4 bases, with 6 bases between the two germline ends. The CDR3 region is CASSLARADTQYF. The CDR3 DNA sequence: TGTGCCAGCAGCTTGGCGAGGGCAGATACGCAGTATTTT.

As concerns this clone: The identical CDR3 is also encoded by other nucleotide sequences in the sample. The rearrangement links TRBV9 to TRBJ1-2; the D gene is possibly TRBD1 (6 bases). Per germline, CDR1 SGDLS and CDR2 YYNGEE. Trimming removed 0 bases from V and 5 bases from J, with 8 bases in between. There are 13 residues in the CDR3. The CDR3 sequence: CASSVEQGYGYTF. Written as DNA, the CDR3 is TGTGCCAGCAGCGTAGAGCAGGGGTATGGCTACACCTTC.

The rearrangement joins TRBV9 to TRBJ2-5; 13 nucleotides align to TRBD2. V gave up 4 bases and J gave up 1 base; unmatched junction bases: 13. The CDR3 totals 19 residues. Germline CDR1 and CDR2: SGDLS and YYNGEE. CDR3 residues: CASSPPGGTSGDFQETQYF. The CDR3 DNA reads as TGTGCCAGCAGCCCCCCGGGGGGGACTAGCGGGGACTTCCAAGAGACCCAGTACTTC.

V is TRBV10-1 and J is TRBJ1-5; D may be TRBD1 (6 bases). V was trimmed by 3 bases and J by 0 bases, leaving 15 bases between them. The germline CDR1 and CDR2 sequences are WNHNN and SYGVQD (reference sequence). This CDR3 comprises 17 residues. CDR3 coding DNA: TGCGCCAGCAGTGATCGGACAGAGAATAATAGCAATCAGCCCCAGCATTTT. Protein product: CASSDRTENNSNQPQHF.

This clone was seen more than once but under ten times. The chain employs TRBV6-5 and TRBJ1-4; weak D call: TRBD1 (6 bases). Germline V gives CDR1 MNHEY, CDR2 SVGAGI. CDR3 length: 14 amino acids. The ends were cut back, 2 bases at V and 8 bases at J, with 12 bases in the middle. For the CDR3, the DNA is TGTGCCAGCAGTTACGGGGGCGCAGGGGAAAAACTGTTTTTT. This encodes CASSYGGAGEKLFF.

This chain uses TRBV9 with TRBJ2-7; D ambiguous. Germline loops: CDR1 SGDLS, CDR2 YYNGEE. Trimming stripped 0 bases from V and 2 bases from J, with 9 bases between. This CDR3 region has 14 residues. CDR3 loop: CASSVGQYPYEQYF. The CDR3 bases are TGTGCCAGCAGCGTAGGTCAGTACCCCTACGAGCAGTACTTC.

V usage is TRBV30 and J usage is TRBJ1-2, with TRBD1 matching 9 bases. CDR3 length: 16 residues. Per germline, CDR1 GTSNPN and CDR2 SVGIG (reference sequence). After removal of 0 bases from V and 0 bases from J, the junction contained 5 bases not matched to a gene. The CDR3 loop is CAWSVDRGWANYGYTF. The CDR3 bases are TGTGCCTGGAGTGTAGACAGGGGGTGGGCTAACTATGGCTACACCTTC. The whole variable domain, remainder taken from reference TRBV30 and TRBJ1-2, is SQTIHQWPATLVQPVGSPLSLECTVEGTSNPNLYWYRQAAGRGLQLLFYSVGIGQISSEVPQNLSASRPQDRQFILSSKKLLLSDSGFYLCAWSVDRGWANYGYTFGSGTRLTVV.

The V gene is TRBV29-1, the J gene TRBJ1-1, with D uncertain. Trimming cost V 2 bases and J 0 bases, with 10 bases left between them. The CDR3 runs 14 residues. Per germline, CDR1 SQVTM and CDR2 ANQGSEA. The CDR3 sequence: CSVEMLQLNTEAFF. The DNA for the CDR3 is TGCAGCGTTGAAATGCTACAGCTGAACACTGAAGCTTTCTTT.

J is TRBJ2-4 and V is TRBV2; D might be TRBD1 (6 bases). The germline V gene has CDR1 SNHLY and CDR2 FYNNEI. The CDR3 spans 15 residues. With 6 bases removed from V and 8 bases from J, the gap between germline ends came to 20 bases. The CDR3, as DNA: TGTGCCAGCAGACCACAAGACAGGTCTGGGGACATTCAGTACTTC. The encoded protein is CASRPQDRSGDIQYF.

J is TRBJ1-2 and V is TRBV19; D might be TRBD1 (5 bases). V was pared by 2 bases and J by 3 bases, with 16 bases between. Germline loops: CDR1 LNHDA, CDR2 SQIVND (reference sequence). This CDR3 has 16 residues. The CDR3 protein is CASSIKGQGFHYGYTF. The CDR3 nucleotides read TGTGCCAGTAGTATAAAAGGGCAGGGTTTTCACTATGGCTACACCTTC.

V usage is TRBV5-4 and J usage is TRBJ2-1; the D is unclear. V lost 0 bases and J 10 bases, leaving 8 bases between the germline ends. Germline-derived CDR1 and CDR2 are SGHNT and YYREEE (reference sequence). There are 12 residues in the CDR3. In nucleotides, the CDR3 is TGTGCCAGCAGCTTGGAACTCCTAGAGCAGTTCTTC. It specifies CASSLELLEQFF.

The genes are TRBV2 and TRBJ1-1, with D tentatively TRBD1 (6 bases). The CDR3 has 14 residues. The germline V gene encodes CDR1 SNHLY and CDR2 FYNNEI. The ends were cut back, 6 bases at V and 0 bases at J, with 11 bases in the middle. The CDR3 region is CASSGGRLNTEAFF. As DNA, the CDR3 is TGTGCCAGCAGCGGGGGGCGACTGAACACTGAAGCTTTCTTT.

The chain uses TRBV30 and TRBJ2-1, with 12 bases lining up with TRBD2. The CDR3 loop spans 19 amino acids. V was clipped by 5 bases and J by 1 base; unmatched bases: 15. CDR1 and CDR2 (germline): GTSNPN, SVGIG (reference sequence). Here the CDR3 reads CAWGGGGTSGWWSYNEQFF. Written as DNA, the CDR3 is TGTGCCTGGGGAGGGGGGGGGACTAGCGGGTGGTGGTCCTACAATGAGCAGTTCTTC.

This chain uses TRBV29-1 with TRBJ1-2; the D gene is possibly TRBD1 (5 bases). The V end lost 5 bases, the J end lost 7 bases, and 20 bases lay between the germline ends. Germline CDR1 SQVTM, CDR2 ANQGSEA. The CDR3 has 14 residues. CDR3 DNA: TGCAGCGTTCGGGGGTGGCAGGGTGACCGTGGCTACACCTTC. It yields the protein CSVRGWQGDRGYTF.

The chain has TRBV9 and TRBJ1-1, with 7 bases that match TRBD1. Germline values: CDR1 SGDLS, CDR2 YYNGEE. Trimming took 4 bases from V and 11 from J; bases not matched to a gene: 20. CDR3 length equals 16 residues. The CDR3 bases are TGTGCCAGCAGCCCCAGCCCCCAGGGGGTGAAGGGGGACGCTTTCTTT. It translates to CASSPSPQGVKGDAFF.

The chain has TRBV7-9 and TRBJ2-7; tentative D call: TRBD1 (8 bases). The germline V gene has CDR1 SEHNR and CDR2 FQNEAQ (reference sequence). The CDR3 sequence is 15 residues long. Trimming stripped 3 bases from V and 3 bases from J, with 15 bases between. This CDR3 is CASSLAHRGGYEQYF. In nucleotides, the CDR3 is TGTGCCAGCAGCTTGGCCCACAGGGGGGGCTACGAGCAGTACTTC. Complete variable domain (other parts from reference TRBV7-9 and TRBJ2-7): DTGVSQNPRHKITKRGQNVTFRCDPISEHNRLYWYRQTLGQGPEFLTYFQNEAQLEKSRLLSDRFSAERPKGSFSTLEIQRTEQGDSAMYLCASSLAHRGGYEQYFGPGTRLTVT.

V gene TRBV6-5 combines with J gene TRBJ1-1; 8 bases are a match to TRBD1. There are 14 residues in the CDR3. CDR1 MNHEY and CDR2 SVGAGI come from the germline V gene. Unmatched junction bases numbered 10, after V lost 8 bases and J lost 5 bases. This CDR3 reads CASGPGGVGTEAFF. The CDR3 DNA sequence: TGTGCCAGCGGACCAGGGGGCGTAGGGACTGAAGCTTTCTTT.

The chain employs TRBV12-5 and TRBJ1-2, with 7 nucleotides matching TRBD1. The CDR3 is made up of 19 amino acids. Unmatched junction bases numbered 15, after V lost 1 base and J lost 1 base. Germline CDR1 reads LGHNT; CDR2 reads FRNRAP. The CDR3 region is CASGLGRQGLKVFNYGYTF. CDR3 nucleotide sequence: TGTGCTAGTGGTTTGGGTCGACAGGGCCTGAAGGTATTTAACTATGGCTACACCTTC.

V usage is TRBV11-1 and J usage is TRBJ1-3; 7 bases are a match to TRBD1. CDR3 length: 15 amino acids. Germline V gene sequence: CDR1 SGHAT, CDR2 FQDESV (reference sequence). After removal of 5 bases from V and 4 bases from J, the junction contained 8 bases not matched to a gene. As DNA, the CDR3 is TGTGCCAGCAGCCCTTACAGGGGTACCGGAAACACCATATATTTT. Translated, it gives CASSPYRGTGNTIYF.

The V and J genes are TRBV7-3 and TRBJ1-1; tentatively, D is TRBD1 (5 bases). Germline V gives CDR1 SGHTA, CDR2 FQGTGA. The CDR3 has 13 amino acids. Trimming left V 6 bases short and J 6 bases short, with 14 bases between. CDR3 DNA: TGTGCCAGCAGAAAGGGGAGGGAGGCTGAAGCTTTCTTT. The encoded protein is CASRKGREAEAFF. Based on the CDR3 plus reference TRBV7-3 and TRBJ1-1, the full variable domain is GAGVSQTPSNKVTEKGKYVELRCDPISGHTALYWYRQSLGQGPEFLIYFQGTGAADDSGLPNDRFFAVRPEGSVSTLKIQRTERGDSAVYLCASRKGREAEAFFGQGTRLTVV.

This clone came up a few times. V usage is TRBV19 and J usage is TRBJ2-5; D perhaps matches TRBD1 (5 bases). Germline lookup yields CDR1 LNHDA and CDR2 SQIVND (reference sequence). V dropped 4 bases and J dropped 1 base, with 31 bases sitting between them. The CDR3 is 21 residues long. This CDR3 is CASSSLTWLDQGPVSQETQYF. CDR3 nucleotide sequence: TGTGCCAGTAGTAGCCTCACATGGCTGGACCAGGGTCCGGTGAGCCAAGAGACCCAGTACTTC.

The rearrangement links TRBV6-5 to TRBJ1-1, with 7 bases that match TRBD1. Trimming took 5 bases from V and 1 from J; bases not matched to a gene: 1. CDR1 and CDR2 (germline): MNHEY, SVGAGI. CDR3 length: 13 amino acids. CDR3 in amino acids: CASSRTGNTEAFF. The CDR3 nucleotides read TGTGCCAGCAGTCGGACAGGGAACACTGAAGCTTTCTTT.

This chain connects TRBV2 to TRBJ1-2, with D possibly being TRBD1 (6 bases). Germline CDR1 SNHLY, CDR2 FYNNEI. V was trimmed by 1 base and J by 5 bases, leaving 14 bases between them. This CDR3 region has 15 residues. CDR3 sequence: CASSEGTGTKYGYTF. The CDR3 nucleotides read TGTGCCAGCAGTGAAGGAACCGGGACAAAATATGGCTACACCTTC. Complete variable domain (other parts from reference TRBV2 and TRBJ1-2): EPEVTQTPSHQVTQMGQEVILRCVPISNHLYFYWYRQILGQKVEFLVSFYNNEISEKSEIFDDQFSVERPDGSNFTLKIRSTKLEDSAMYFCASSEGTGTKYGYTFGSGTRLTVV.

This chain joins TRBV6-5 and TRBJ1-1, with 10 bases identical to TRBD1. The CDR3 is 16 amino acids. Losses at the gene ends were 4 bases for V and 2 bases for J; bases not matched to a gene: 7. The germline V gene has CDR1 MNHEY and CDR2 SVGAGI. CDR3 in DNA: TGTGCCAGCAGTTCCCGGACAGGGGGAGGAAACACTGAAGCTTTCTTT. Amino acids: CASSSRTGGGNTEAFF.

J is TRBJ1-1 and V is TRBV7-8; D remains unclear. V lost 5 bases and J lost 4, with 20 bases in between. The CDR3 consists of 16 residues. The germline CDR1 and CDR2 sequences are SGHVS and FQNEAQ. The chain's CDR3 is CASSTRSEGWGTEAFF. CDR3 nucleotides: TGTGCCAGCAGCACCAGGTCTGAGGGCTGGGGCACTGAAGCTTTCTTT.

The chain employs TRBV7-2 and TRBJ1-1, with D unresolved. The V gene's germline CDR1 is SGHTA and CDR2 FQGNSA. Trimming stripped 5 bases from V and 3 bases from J, with 7 bases between. CDR3 length: 12 residues. For the CDR3, the DNA is TGTGCCAGCAGCCCTAAGTACACTGAAGCTTTCTTT. This codes for CASSPKYTEAFF.